The next 6 T cell receptor beta chains were all read from a single sample in a study of cytomegalovirus exposure and HLA in healthy donors. Primers: 60 Vbeta forward and 13 Jbeta reverse. Only in-frame clones appear in the TCRdb table, and some are missing; sequencing was by immunoSEQ multiplex PCR. The sample contains under 200,000 clones, approximately 80% of which appear only once. The sequenced sample consisted of PBMCs. The receptor set was obtained from a man aged 30 to 39 in good health and CMV-seronegative.

This clone was seen only once. The chain is built from TRBV27 and TRBJ1-5, with D maybe TRBD1 (6 bases). The V end lost 6 bases, the J end lost 4 bases, and 10 bases lay between the germline ends. The germline V gene has CDR1 MNHEY and CDR2 SMNVEV (reference sequence). The CDR3 is 13 amino acids. The CDR3 here is CASRTDRNQPQHF. In nucleotides, the CDR3 is TGTGCCAGCAGAACTGACAGGAATCAGCCCCAGCATTTT.

This chain uses TRBV5-1 with TRBJ2-5; 11 nucleotides match TRBD2. Germline loops: CDR1 SGHRS, CDR2 YFSETQ. The length of the CDR3 is 14 residues. After removal of 8 bases from V and 3 bases from J, the junction contained 6 bases not matched to a gene. The CDR3 loop is CASMTSGAEETQYF. In DNA, the CDR3 is TGCGCCAGTATGACTAGCGGGGCTGAAGAGACCCAGTACTTC.

This chain joins TRBV10-1 and TRBJ2-1, with D perhaps matching TRBD2 (6 bases). The V gene's germline CDR1 is WNHNN and CDR2 SYGVQD (reference sequence). There are 13 residues in the CDR3. The V end was cut by 5 bases, the J end by 3 bases, with 8 bases between. CDR3 amino acids: CASSSGYYNEQFF. The DNA for the CDR3 is TGCGCCAGCAGTAGCGGGTACTACAATGAGCAGTTCTTC.

The V gene is TRBV19, the J gene TRBJ2-3; TRBD2 matches 11 bases. V shed 4 bases, J shed 1 base, and the junction held 4 bases outside the gene matches. Looked up from germline, CDR1 is LNHDA and CDR2 is SQIVND (reference sequence). The CDR3 loop spans 16 amino acids. This CDR3 is CASSTILAGGTDTQYF. In DNA form, the CDR3 reads TGTGCCAGTAGTACTATACTAGCGGGGGGCACAGATACGCAGTATTTT.

There are a few counts of this clone. The chain employs TRBV19 and TRBJ2-1; D gene unclear. This CDR3 spans 14 amino acids. Trimming cost V 8 bases and J 0 bases, with 11 bases left between them. Germline CDR1 is LNHDA and CDR2 is SQIVND (reference sequence). CDR3 loop: CASRGGPSYNEQFF. In DNA, the CDR3 is TGTGCCAGTCGCGGCGGCCCCTCCTACAATGAGCAGTTCTTC.

The chain combines TRBV20-1 with TRBJ2-1; D unclear. Trimming left V 6 bases short and J 8 bases short, with 8 bases between. The CDR3 is 10 amino acids. In germline, CDR1 is DFQATT, CDR2 SNEGSKA (reference sequence). The CDR3 reads CSAAYDEQFF. The CDR3 DNA follows: TGCAGTGCGGCTTACGATGAGCAGTTCTTC.